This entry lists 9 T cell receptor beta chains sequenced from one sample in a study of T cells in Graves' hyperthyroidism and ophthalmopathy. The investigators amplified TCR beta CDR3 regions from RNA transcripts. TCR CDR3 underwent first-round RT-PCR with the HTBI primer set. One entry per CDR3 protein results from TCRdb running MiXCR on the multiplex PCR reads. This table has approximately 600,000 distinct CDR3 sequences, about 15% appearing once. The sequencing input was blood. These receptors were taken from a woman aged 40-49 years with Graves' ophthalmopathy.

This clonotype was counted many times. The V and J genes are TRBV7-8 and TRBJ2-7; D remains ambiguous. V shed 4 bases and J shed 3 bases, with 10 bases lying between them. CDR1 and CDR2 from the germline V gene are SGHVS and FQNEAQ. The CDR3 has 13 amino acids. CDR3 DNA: TGTGCCAGCAGCTCTAGTAATGACTACGAGCAGTACTTC. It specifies CASSSSNDYEQYF.

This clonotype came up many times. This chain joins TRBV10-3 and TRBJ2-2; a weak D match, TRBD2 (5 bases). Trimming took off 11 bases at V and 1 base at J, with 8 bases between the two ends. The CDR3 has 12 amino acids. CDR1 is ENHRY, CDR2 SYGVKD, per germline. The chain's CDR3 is CAGRENTGELFF. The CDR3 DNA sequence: TGTGCCGGGAGAGAGAACACCGGGGAGCTGTTTTTT.

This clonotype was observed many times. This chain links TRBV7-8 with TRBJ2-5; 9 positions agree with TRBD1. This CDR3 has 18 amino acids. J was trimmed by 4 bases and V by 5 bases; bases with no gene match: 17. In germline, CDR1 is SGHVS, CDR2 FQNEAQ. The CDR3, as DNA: TGTGCCAGCAGCCAAAGGCGCGGGGGACAGGGTATAGTAGAGACCCAGTACTTC. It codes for CASSQRRGGQGIVETQYF.

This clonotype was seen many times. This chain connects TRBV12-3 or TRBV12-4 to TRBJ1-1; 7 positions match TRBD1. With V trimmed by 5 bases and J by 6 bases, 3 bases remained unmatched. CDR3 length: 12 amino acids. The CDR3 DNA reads TGTGCCAGCAGTGACAGGGTCGCTGAAGCTTTCTTT. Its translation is CASSDRVAEAFF.

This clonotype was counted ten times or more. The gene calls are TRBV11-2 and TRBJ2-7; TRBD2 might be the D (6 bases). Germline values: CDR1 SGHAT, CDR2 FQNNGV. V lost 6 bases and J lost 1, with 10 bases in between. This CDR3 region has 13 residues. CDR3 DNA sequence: TGTGCCAGCAGTGGGACTGAATCCTACGAGCAGTACTTC. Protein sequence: CASSGTESYEQYF.

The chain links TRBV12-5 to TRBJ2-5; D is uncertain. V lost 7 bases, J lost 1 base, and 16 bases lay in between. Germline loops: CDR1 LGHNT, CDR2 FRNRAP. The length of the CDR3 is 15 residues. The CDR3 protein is CASASQGWSQETQYF. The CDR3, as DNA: TGTGCTAGTGCCTCACAAGGGTGGAGCCAAGAGACCCAGTACTTC.

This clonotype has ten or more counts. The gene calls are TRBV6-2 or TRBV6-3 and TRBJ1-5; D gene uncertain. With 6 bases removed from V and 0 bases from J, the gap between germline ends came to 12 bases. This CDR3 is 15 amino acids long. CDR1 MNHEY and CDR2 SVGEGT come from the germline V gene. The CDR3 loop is CASRRTEYSNQPQHF. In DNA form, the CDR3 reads TGTGCCAGCAGACGGACGGAATATAGCAATCAGCCCCAGCATTTT.

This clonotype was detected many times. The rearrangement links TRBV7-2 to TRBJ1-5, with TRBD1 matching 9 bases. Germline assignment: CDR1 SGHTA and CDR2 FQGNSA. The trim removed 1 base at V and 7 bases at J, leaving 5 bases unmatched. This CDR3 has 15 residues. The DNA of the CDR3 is TGTGCCAGCAGCTTAGTAGGACAGGGGAGGCAGCCCCAGCATTTT. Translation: CASSLVGQGRQPQHF.

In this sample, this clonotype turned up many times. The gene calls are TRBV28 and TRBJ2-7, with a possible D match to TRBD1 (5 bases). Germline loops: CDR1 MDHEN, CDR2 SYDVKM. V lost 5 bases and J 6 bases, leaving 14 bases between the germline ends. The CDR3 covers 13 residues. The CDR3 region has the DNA TGTGCCAGCAGTCTTCCAGGGATTAGCGAGCAGTACTTC. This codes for CASSLPGISEQYF.